This is a list of T cell receptor beta chains from one sample in a study of shared clonotypes between healthy human individuals. Clones were read by immunoSEQ multiplex PCR, and TCRdb kept only the in-frame ones, dropping some. The sample lists some 1 million clones; about 74% were seen once. The material sequenced was memory CD4+ T cells sorted from blood. Receptor source: a man aged 18-30 years in good health. Each CDR3 is given with its conserved first and last residue. A D gene is named only where the DNA matches it firmly. Not all rows give a size; the values are once, few, many and, for expanded clones, a class.

abundance,d_gene,j_gene,v_gene,CDR3aa,CDR3nt
.,TRBD1,TRBJ2-1,TRBV12-5,CASGIHRGWSYNEQFF,TGTGCTAGTGGGATACACAGGGGGTGGTCCTACAATGAGCAGTTCTTC
.,.,TRBJ2-1,TRBV5-4,CASSLEGREYNEQFF,TGTGCCAGCAGCTTGGAAGGTCGGGAGTACAATGAGCAGTTCTTC
few,.,TRBJ1-4,TRBV4-1,CASSSGQGQNEKLFF,TGCGCCAGCAGCTCAGGCCAGGGGCAAAACGAAAAACTGTTTTTT
once,.,TRBJ2-5,TRBV9,CASSKHRDQSAQYF,TGTGCCAGCAGCAAACACCGGGACCAGAGTGCCCAGTACTTC
.,.,TRBJ2-7,TRBV18,CASSPGSATSPGEQYF,TGTGCCAGCTCACCAGGGAGTGCAACTAGCCCTGGCGAGCAGTACTTC
few,.,TRBJ1-6,TRBV18,CASSGRGAGGEGSPLHF,TGTGCCAGCTCCGGACGAGGGGCGGGAGGTGAAGGGTCACCCCTCCACTTT
.,.,TRBJ2-5,TRBV7-9,CASSPGDNSNQETQYF,TGTGCCAGCAGCCCCGGGGACAACAGCAACCAAGAGACCCAGTACTTC
.,.,TRBJ1-2,TRBV10-3,CAISLGPNYGYTF,TGTGCCATCAGCCTCGGACCGAACTATGGCTACACCTTC
.,TRBD1,TRBJ2-7,TRBV5-1,CASSFSDRDRAYF,TGCGCCAGCAGCTTCTCTGACCGGGACAGGGCGTACTTC
many,.,TRBJ2-4,TRBV15,CATSRDWGEIKNIQYF,TGTGCCACCAGCAGAGATTGGGGGGAAATCAAAAACATTCAGTACTTC
.,TRBD1,TRBJ1-5,TRBV6-5,CASSPAGQGGEPQHF,TGTGCCAGCAGTCCCGCGGGACAGGGTGGGGAGCCCCAGCATTTT
.,TRBD2,TRBJ2-2,TRBV7-3,CASSASGVLTGELFF,TGTGCCAGCAGCGCCAGCGGGGTCCTTACCGGGGAGCTGTTTTTT
.,.,TRBJ1-1,TRBV20-1,CSALRGEAFF,TGCAGTGCGCTCCGTGGGGAAGCTTTCTTT
.,.,TRBJ2-1,TRBV5-1,CASSLVEGYYNEQFF,TGCGCCAGCAGCTTGGTCGAGGGGTACTACAATGAGCAGTTCTTC
.,TRBD2,TRBJ2-3,TRBV5-1,CASSISLAGHTDTQYF,TGCGCCAGCAGCATTTCCCTAGCGGGACACACAGATACGCAGTATTTT